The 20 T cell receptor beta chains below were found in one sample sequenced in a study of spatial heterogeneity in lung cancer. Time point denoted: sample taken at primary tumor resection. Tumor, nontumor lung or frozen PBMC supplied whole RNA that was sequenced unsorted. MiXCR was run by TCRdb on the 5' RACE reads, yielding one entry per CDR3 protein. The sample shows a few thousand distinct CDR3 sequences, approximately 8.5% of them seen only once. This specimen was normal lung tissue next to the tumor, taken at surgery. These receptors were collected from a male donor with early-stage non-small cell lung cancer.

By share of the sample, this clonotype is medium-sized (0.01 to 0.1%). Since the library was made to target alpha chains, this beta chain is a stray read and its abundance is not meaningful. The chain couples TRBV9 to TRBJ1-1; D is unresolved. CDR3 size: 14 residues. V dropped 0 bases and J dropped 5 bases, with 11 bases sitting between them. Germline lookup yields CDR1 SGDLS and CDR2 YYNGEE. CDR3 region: CASSVGGVRTEAFF. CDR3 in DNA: TGTGCCAGCAGCGTAGGCGGGGTCAGGACTGAAGCTTTCTTT.

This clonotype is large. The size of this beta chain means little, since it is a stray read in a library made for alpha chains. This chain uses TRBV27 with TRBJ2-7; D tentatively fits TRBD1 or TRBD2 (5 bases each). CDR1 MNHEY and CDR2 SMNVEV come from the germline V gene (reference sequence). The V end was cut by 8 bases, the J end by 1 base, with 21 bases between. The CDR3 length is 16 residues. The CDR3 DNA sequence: TGTGCCAGCGGCACCCCGGGGCAGACGTTATCCTACGAGCAGTACTTC. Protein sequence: CASGTPGQTLSYEQYF.

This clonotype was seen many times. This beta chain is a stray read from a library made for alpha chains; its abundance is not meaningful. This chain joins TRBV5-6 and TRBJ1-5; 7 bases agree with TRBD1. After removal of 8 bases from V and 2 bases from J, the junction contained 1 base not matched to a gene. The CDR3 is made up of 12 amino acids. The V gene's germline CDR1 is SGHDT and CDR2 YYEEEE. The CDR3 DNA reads TGTGCCAGTGGACAGGGCAATCAGCCCCAGCATTTT. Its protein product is CASGQGNQPQHF.

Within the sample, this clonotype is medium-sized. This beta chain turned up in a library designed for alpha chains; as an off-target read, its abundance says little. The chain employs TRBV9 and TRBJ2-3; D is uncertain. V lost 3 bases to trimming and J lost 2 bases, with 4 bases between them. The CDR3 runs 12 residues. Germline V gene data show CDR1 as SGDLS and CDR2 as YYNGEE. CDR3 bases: TGTGCCAGCAGCGCGTACACAGATACGCAGTATTTT. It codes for CASSAYTDTQYF. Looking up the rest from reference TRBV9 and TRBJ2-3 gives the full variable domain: DSGVTQTPKHLITATGQRVTLRCSPRSGDLSVYWYQQSLDQGLQFLIQYYNGEERAKGNILERFSAQQFPDLHSELNLSSLELGDSALYFCASSAYTDTQYFGPGTRLTVL.

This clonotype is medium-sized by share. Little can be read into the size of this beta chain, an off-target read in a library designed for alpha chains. The CDR3 DNA reads as TGCGCCAGCAGCCAAGATTGGGGGGCATTTCAGAACTATGGCTACACCTTC. Its translation: CASSQDWGAFQNYGYTF. The chain combines TRBV4-3 with TRBJ1-2, with TRBD1 as a possible D gene (6 bases). The CDR3 has 17 residues. V lost 0 bases and J 2 bases, leaving 16 bases between the germline ends. Germline loops: CDR1 LGHNA, CDR2 YSLEER.

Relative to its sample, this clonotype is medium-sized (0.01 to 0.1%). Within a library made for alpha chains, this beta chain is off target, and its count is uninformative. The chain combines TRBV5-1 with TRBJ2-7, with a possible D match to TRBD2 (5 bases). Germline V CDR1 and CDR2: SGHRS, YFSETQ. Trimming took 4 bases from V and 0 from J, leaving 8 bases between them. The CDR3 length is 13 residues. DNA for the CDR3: TGCGCCAGCAGCACTGAGGGCTCCTACGAGCAGTACTTC. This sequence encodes CASSTEGSYEQYF.

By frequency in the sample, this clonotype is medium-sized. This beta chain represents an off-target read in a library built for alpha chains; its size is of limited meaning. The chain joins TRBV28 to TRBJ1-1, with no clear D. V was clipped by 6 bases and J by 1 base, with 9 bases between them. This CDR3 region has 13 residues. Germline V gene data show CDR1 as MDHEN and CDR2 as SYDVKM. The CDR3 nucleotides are TGTGCCAGCAGCTATCCGGGGAACACTGAAGCTTTCTTT. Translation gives CASSYPGNTEAFF. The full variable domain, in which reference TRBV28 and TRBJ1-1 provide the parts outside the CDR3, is DVKVTQSSRYLVKRTGEKVFLECVQDMDHENMFWYRQDPGLGLRLIYFSYDVKMKEKGDIPEGYSVSREKKERFSLILESASTNQTSMYLCASSYPGNTEAFFGQGTRLTVV.

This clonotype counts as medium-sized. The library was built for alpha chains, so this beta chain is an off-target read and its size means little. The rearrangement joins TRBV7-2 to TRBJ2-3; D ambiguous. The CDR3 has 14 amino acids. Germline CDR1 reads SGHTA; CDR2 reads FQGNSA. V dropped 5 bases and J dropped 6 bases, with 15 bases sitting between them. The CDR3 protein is CASSPASREDTQYF. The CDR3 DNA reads TGTGCCAGCAGCCCTGCCTCGAGAGAGGATACGCAGTATTTT.

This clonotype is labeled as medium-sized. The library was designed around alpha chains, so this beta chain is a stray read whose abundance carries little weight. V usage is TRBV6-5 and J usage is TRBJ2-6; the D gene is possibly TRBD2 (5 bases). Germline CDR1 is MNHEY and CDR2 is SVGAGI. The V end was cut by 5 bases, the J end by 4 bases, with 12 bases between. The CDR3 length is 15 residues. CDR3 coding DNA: TGTGCCAGCAGTCGAAATAGGGAGGGGGCCAACGTCCTGACTTTC. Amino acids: CASSRNREGANVLTF.

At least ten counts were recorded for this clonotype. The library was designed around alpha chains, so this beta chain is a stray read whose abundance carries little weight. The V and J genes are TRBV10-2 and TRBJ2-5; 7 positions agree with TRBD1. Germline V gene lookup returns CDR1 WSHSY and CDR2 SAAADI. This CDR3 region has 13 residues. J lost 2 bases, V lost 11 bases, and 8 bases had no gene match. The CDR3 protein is CAARQGWQETQYF. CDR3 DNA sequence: TGCGCCGCCCGACAGGGATGGCAAGAGACCCAGTACTTC.

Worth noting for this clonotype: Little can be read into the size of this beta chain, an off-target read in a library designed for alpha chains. CDR3 nucleotide sequence: TGTGCCAGCAGTTTACAGGGTTTGAACACTGAAGCTTTCTTT. It specifies CASSLQGLNTEAFF. V usage is TRBV28 and J usage is TRBJ1-1; tentative D call: TRBD1 (5 bases). The CDR3 covers 14 residues. Germline assignment: CDR1 MDHEN and CDR2 SYDVKM. The V and J ends lost 2 bases and 0 bases respectively, with 7 bases between them. Filled out from reference TRBV28 and TRBJ1-1, the complete variable domain reads DVKVTQSSRYLVKRTGEKVFLECVQDMDHENMFWYRQDPGLGLRLIYFSYDVKMKEKGDIPEGYSVSREKKERFSLILESASTNQTSMYLCASSLQGLNTEAFFGQGTRLTVV.

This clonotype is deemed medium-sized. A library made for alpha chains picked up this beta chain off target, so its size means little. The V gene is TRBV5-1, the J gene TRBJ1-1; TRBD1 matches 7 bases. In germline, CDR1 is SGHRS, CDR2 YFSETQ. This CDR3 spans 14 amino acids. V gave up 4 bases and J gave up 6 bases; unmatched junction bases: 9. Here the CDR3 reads CASSALYRGPEAFF. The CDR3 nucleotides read TGCGCCAGCAGCGCACTCTACAGGGGACCTGAAGCTTTCTTT.

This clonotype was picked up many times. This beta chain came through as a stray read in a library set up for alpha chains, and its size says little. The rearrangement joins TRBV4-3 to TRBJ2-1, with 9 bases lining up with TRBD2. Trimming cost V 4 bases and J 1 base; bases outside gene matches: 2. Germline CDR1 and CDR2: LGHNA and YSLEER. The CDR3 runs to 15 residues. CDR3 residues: CASSRAGGSYNEQFF. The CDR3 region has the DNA TGCGCCAGCAGCCGAGCGGGAGGTTCCTACAATGAGCAGTTCTTC.

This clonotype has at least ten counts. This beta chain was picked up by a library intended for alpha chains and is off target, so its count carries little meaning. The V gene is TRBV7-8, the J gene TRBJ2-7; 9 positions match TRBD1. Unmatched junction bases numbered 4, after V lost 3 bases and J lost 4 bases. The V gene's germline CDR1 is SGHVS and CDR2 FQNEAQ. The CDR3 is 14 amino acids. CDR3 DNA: TGTGCCAGCAGCTTCCACGGACAGGGGTACGAGCAGTACTTC. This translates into CASSFHGQGYEQYF. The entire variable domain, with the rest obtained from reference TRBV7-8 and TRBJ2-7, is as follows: GAGVSQSPRYKVAKRGQDVALRCDPISGHVSLFWYQQALGQGPEFLTYFQNEAQLDKSGLPSDRFFAERPEGSVSTLKIQRTQQEDSAVYLCASSFHGQGYEQYFGPGTRLTVT.

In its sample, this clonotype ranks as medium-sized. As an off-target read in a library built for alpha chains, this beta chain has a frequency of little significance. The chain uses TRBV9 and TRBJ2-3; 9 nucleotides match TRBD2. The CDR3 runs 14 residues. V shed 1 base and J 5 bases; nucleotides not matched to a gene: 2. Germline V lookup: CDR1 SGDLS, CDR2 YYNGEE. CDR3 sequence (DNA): TGTGCCAGCAGCGTAAGCGGGAGGATAGATACGCAGTATTTT. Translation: CASSVSGRIDTQYF.

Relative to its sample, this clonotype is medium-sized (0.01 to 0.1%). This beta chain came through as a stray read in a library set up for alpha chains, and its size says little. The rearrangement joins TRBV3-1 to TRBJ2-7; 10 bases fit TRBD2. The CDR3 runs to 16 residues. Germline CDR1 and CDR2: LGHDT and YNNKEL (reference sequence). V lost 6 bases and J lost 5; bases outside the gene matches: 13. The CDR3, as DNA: TGTGCCAGCAGTCATTGGAGCGGGAGGGACCCCGACGAGCAGTACTTC. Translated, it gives CASSHWSGRDPDEQYF.

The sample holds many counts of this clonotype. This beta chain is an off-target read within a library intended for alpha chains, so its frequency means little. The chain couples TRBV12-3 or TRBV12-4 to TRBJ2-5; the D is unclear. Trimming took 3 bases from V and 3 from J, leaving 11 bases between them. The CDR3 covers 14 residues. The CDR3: CASSFGPAEETQYF. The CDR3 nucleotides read TGTGCCAGCAGTTTCGGGCCGGCTGAAGAGACCCAGTACTTC.

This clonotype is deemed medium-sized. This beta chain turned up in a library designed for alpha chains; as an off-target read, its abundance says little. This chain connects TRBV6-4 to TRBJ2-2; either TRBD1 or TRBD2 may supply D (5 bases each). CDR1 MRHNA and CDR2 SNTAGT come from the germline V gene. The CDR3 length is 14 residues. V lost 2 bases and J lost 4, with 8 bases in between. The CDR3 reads CASSDGGGTGELFF. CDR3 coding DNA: TGTGCCAGCAGTGACGGTGGGGGCACCGGGGAGCTGTTTTTT.

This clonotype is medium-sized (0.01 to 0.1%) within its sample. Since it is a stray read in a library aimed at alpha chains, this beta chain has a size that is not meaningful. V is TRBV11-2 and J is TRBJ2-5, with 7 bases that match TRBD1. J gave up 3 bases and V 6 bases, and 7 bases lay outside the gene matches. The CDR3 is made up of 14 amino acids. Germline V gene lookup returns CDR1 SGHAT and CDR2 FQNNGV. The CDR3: CASSFNRGKETQYF. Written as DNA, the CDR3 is TGTGCCAGCAGTTTCAACAGGGGAAAAGAGACCCAGTACTTC.

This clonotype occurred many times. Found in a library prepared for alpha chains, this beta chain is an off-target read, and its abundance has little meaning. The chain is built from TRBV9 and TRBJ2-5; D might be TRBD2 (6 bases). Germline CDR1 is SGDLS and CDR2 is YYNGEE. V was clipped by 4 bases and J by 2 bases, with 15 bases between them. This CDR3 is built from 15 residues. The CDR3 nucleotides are TGTGCCAGCAGCCCCCCTACTAGCAGACAAGAGACCCAGTACTTC. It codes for CASSPPTSRQETQYF.